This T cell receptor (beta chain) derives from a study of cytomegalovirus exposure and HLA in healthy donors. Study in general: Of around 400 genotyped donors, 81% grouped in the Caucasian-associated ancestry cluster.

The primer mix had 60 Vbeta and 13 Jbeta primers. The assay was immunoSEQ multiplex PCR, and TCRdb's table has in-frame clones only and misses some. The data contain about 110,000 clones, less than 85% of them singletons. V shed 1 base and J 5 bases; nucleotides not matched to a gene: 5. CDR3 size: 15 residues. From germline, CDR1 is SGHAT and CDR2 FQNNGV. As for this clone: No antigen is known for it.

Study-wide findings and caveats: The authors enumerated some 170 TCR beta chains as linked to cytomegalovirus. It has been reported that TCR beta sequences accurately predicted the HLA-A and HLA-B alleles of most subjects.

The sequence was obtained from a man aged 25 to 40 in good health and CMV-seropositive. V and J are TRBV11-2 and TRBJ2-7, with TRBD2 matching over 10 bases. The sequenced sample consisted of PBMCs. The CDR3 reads CASSLVQLAGNEQYF. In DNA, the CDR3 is TGTGCCAGCAGCTTAGTTCAACTAGCGGGGAACGAGCAGTACTTC.